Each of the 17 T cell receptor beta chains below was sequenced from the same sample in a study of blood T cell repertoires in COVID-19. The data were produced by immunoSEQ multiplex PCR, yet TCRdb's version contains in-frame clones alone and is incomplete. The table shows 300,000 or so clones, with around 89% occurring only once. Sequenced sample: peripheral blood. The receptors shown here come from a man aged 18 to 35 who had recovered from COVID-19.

Here the CDR3 DNA reads TGTGCCAGCAGCAAGGACTCCAGGGGGCTCTATGGCTACACCTTC. Translating gives CASSKDSRGLYGYTF. The chain employs TRBV21-1 and TRBJ1-2; the D call of TRBD1 is as the table states it, not checked on the DNA. TRBV21-1 is flagged as a pseudogene. This CDR3 contains 15 residues.

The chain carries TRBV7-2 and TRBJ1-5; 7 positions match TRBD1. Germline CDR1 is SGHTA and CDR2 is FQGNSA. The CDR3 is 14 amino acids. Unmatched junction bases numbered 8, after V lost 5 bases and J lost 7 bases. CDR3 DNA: TGTGCCAGCAGCAACCGACAGGGCGGGCAGCCCCAGCATTTT. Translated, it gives CASSNRQGGQPQHF. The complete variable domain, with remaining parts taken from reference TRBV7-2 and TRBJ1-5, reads GAGVSQSPSNKVTEKGKDVELRCDPISGHTALYWYRQSLGQGLEFLIYFQGNSAPDKSGLPSDRFSAERTGGSVSTLTIQRTQQEDSAVYLCASSNRQGGQPQHFGDGTRLSIL.

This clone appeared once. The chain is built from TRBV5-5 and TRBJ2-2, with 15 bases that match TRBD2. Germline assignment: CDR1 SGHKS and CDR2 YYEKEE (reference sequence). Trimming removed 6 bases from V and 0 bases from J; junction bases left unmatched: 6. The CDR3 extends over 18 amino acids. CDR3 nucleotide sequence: TGTGCCAGCACCGGGACTAGCGGGAGGTCTGCGAACACCGGGGAGCTGTTTTTT. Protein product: CASTGTSGRSANTGELFF.

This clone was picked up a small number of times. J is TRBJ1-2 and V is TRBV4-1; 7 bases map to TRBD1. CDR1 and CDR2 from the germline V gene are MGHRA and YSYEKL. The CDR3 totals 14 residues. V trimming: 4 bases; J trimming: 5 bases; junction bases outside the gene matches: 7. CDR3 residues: CASSPGTAKYGYTF. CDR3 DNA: TGCGCCAGCAGCCCCGGGACAGCAAAGTATGGCTACACCTTC.

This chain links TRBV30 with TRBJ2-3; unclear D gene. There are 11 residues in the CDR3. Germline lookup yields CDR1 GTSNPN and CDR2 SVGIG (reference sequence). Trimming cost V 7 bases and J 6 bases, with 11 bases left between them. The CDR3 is CAYTPRDTQYF. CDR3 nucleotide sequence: TGTGCCTACACACCTCGTGATACGCAGTATTTT. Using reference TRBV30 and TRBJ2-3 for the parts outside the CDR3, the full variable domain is SQTIHQWPATLVQPVGSPLSLECTVEGTSNPNLYWYRQAAGRGLQLLFYSVGIGQISSEVPQNLSASRPQDRQFILSSKKLLLSDSGFYLCAYTPRDTQYFGPGTRLTVL.

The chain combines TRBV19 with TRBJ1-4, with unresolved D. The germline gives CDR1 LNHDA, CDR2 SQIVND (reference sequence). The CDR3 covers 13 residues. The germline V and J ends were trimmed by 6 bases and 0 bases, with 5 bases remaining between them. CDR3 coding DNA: TGTGCCAGTAGCCGTGCAACTAATGAAAAACTGTTTTTT. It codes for CASSRATNEKLFF.

DNA for the CDR3: TGCGCCAGCAGCCAAGATAGTCAAATAGGAAACACCATATATTTT. Encoded protein: CASSQDSQIGNTIYF. The chain links TRBV4-1 to TRBJ1-3; D remains ambiguous. The germline CDR1 and CDR2 sequences are MGHRA and YSYEKL. This CDR3 contains 15 residues. V was trimmed by 0 bases and J by 4 bases, leaving 10 bases between them.

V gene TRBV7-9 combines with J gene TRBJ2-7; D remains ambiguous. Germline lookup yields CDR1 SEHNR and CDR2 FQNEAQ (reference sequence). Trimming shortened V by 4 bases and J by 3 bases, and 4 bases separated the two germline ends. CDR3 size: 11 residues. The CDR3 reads CASSSLYEQYF. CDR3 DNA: TGTGCCAGCAGCTCCCTCTACGAGCAGTACTTC.

The CDR3 nucleotides read TGTGCCAGCAGGGTCGAAGGGGCTACTGAAGCTTTCTTT. Translated, it gives CASRVEGATEAFF. V gene TRBV2 combines with J gene TRBJ1-1, with TRBD1 as a possible D gene (5 bases). The CDR3 contains 13 residues. V gave up 6 bases and J gave up 5 bases, with 13 bases separating them. CDR1 and CDR2 (germline): SNHLY, FYNNEI.

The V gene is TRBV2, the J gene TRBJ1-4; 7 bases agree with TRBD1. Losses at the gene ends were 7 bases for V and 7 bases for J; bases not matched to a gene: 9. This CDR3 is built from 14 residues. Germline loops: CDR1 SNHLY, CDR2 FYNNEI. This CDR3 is CASTSDRATEKLFF. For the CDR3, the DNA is TGTGCCAGCACCTCCGACAGGGCGACTGAAAAACTGTTTTTT.

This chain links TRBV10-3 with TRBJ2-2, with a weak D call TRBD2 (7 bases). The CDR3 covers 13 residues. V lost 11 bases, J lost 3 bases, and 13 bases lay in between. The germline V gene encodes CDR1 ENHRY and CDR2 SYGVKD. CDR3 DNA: TGTGCCTCCCAAGGGGGGGACACCGGGGAGCTGTTTTTT. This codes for CASQGGDTGELFF.

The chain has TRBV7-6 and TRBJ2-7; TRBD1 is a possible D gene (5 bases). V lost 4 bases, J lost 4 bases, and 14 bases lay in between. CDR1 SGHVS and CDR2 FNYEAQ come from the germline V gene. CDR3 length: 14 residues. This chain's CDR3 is CASSSKGSIYEQYF. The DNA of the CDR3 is TGTGCCAGCAGCTCCAAGGGGTCTATTTACGAGCAGTACTTC.

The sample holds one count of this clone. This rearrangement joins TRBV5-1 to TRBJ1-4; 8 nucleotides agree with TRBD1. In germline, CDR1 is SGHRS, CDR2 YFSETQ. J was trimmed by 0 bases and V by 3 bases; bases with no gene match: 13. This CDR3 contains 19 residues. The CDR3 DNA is TGCGCCAGCAGCTGGGGGGCCCTACAGGGGGACTCAACTAATGAAAAACTGTTTTTT. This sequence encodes CASSWGALQGDSTNEKLFF.

The CDR3 DNA is TGTGCCAGCAGCCCTAGCGGGGGGGGCTACGAGCAGTACTTC. It specifies CASSPSGGGYEQYF. The rearrangement links TRBV7-9 to TRBJ2-7; 12 bases are a match to TRBD2. The CDR3 consists of 14 residues. Looked up from germline, CDR1 is SEHNR and CDR2 is FQNEAQ (reference sequence). The V and J ends lost 5 bases and 3 bases, in that order; junction bases with no gene match: 2.

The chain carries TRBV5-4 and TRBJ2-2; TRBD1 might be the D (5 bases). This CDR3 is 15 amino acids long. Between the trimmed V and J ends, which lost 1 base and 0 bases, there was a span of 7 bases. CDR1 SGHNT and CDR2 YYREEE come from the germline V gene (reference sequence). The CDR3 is CASSLIGANTGELFF. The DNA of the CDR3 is TGTGCCAGCAGCTTGATAGGGGCGAACACCGGGGAGCTGTTTTTT. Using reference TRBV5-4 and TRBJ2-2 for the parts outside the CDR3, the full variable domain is ETGVTQSPTHLIKTRGQQVTLRCSSQSGHNTVSWYQQALGQGPQFIFQYYREEENGRGNFPPRFSGLQFPNYSSELNVNALELDDSALYLCASSLIGANTGELFFGEGSRLTVL.

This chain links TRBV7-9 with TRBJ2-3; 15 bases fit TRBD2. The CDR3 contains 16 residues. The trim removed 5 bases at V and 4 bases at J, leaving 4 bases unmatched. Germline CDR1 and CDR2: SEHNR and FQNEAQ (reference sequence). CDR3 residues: CASSQGLAGGADTQYF. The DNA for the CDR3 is TGTGCCAGCAGCCAGGGACTAGCGGGGGGCGCAGATACGCAGTATTTT.

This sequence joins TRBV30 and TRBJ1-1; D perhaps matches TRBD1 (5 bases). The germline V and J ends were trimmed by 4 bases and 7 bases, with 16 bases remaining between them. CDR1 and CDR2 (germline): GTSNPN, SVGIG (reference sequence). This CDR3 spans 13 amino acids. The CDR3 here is CAWIPDTFSEAFF. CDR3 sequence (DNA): TGTGCCTGGATTCCGGACACCTTTAGTGAAGCTTTCTTT.